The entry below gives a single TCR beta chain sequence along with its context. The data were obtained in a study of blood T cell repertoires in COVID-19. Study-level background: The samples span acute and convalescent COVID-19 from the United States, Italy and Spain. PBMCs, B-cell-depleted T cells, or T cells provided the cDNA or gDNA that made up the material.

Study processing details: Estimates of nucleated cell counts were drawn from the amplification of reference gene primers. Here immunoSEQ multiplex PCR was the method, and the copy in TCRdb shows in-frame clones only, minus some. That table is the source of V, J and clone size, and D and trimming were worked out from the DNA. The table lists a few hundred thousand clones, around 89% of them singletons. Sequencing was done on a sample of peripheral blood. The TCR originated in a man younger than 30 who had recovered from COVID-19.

CDR3 protein: CASSPSGTRPIYEQYF. The CDR3 coding sequence is TGTGCCAGCAGCCCTAGCGGGACTAGACCGATTTACGAGCAGTACTTC. J is TRBJ2-7 and V is TRBV11-2; 9 positions match TRBD2. CDR3 length equals 16 residues. V was pared by 5 bases and J by 4 bases, with 12 bases of the junction left unmatched. The germline V gene encodes CDR1 SGHAT and CDR2 FQNNGV.